The 21 T cell receptor beta chains below come from one sample, sequenced in a study of T cells in tumors after PD-1 blockade (dated by TCRdb to the late 2010s). The time point label on this specimen signifies: before anti-PD-1 therapy. Libraries were made using the immunoSEQ multiplex PCR assay. Imported from immuneACCESS, the table was reduced by TCRdb to in-frame sequences with V and J called. These copies leave out some clones; in studies compared against another copy, an unresolved V gene accounts for under half, and the cause of the remainder is not known. The sample contains 61,000 or so clones, 80% of them found a single time. Jointly, the top ten make up roughly an eighth of the sample. The starting material was PBMCs, obtained before anti-PD-1 treatment. The source of these receptors is a human donor with basal cell carcinoma.

This clone occurred once. The rearrangement uses TRBV12-3 or TRBV12-4 and TRBJ2-7; the D gene is possibly TRBD2 (5 bases). V was clipped by 5 bases and J by 2 bases, with 10 bases between them. The CDR3 extends over 13 amino acids. CDR3 nucleotides: TGTGCCAGCAGTACCCGGACTGCCTACGAGCAGTACTTC. It translates to CASSTRTAYEQYF.

This CDR3 is CASSSSKGGKNNEQFF. CDR3 sequence (DNA): TGTGCCAGCAGCTCAAGCAAGGGGGGAAAAAACAATGAGCAGTTCTTC. The chain has TRBV7-9 and TRBJ2-1; the D gene could be TRBD1 or TRBD2 (6 bases each). Per germline, CDR1 SEHNR and CDR2 FQNEAQ (reference sequence). The V gene lost 4 bases and the J gene lost 5 bases, with 18 bases spanning the gap. This CDR3 comprises 16 residues.

The chain combines TRBV2 with TRBJ1-5; D uncertain. Germline V CDR1 and CDR2: SNHLY, FYNNEI. V lost 7 bases to trimming and J lost 1 base, with 8 bases between them. The CDR3 totals 13 residues. CDR3 coding DNA: TGTGCCAGCAAGCTTGGGAGCAATCAGCCCCAGCATTTT. Translation: CASKLGSNQPQHF.

The chain carries TRBV7-6 and TRBJ2-3; no firm D call. V dropped 1 base and J dropped 4 bases, with 9 bases sitting between them. CDR1 is SGHVS and CDR2 is FNYEAQ in the germline V gene. This CDR3 has 14 residues. The CDR3 here is CASSLEVVADTQYF. CDR3 bases: TGTGCCAGCAGCTTAGAGGTTGTAGCAGATACGCAGTATTTT.

The chain employs TRBV5-1 and TRBJ1-3; D is unclear. V lost 4 bases and J lost 0, with 11 bases in between. Per germline, CDR1 SGHRS and CDR2 YFSETQ. CDR3 length: 15 amino acids. CDR3 loop: CASSPQVGSGNTIYF. The CDR3 DNA reads TGCGCCAGCAGCCCCCAGGTCGGCTCTGGAAACACCATATATTTT.

The chain has TRBV27 and TRBJ2-2; D remains unclear. Per germline, CDR1 MNHEY and CDR2 SMNVEV (reference sequence). CDR3 length equals 12 residues. V shed 2 bases and J shed 7 bases, with 5 bases lying between them. This CDR3 is CASSLGIGELFF. The CDR3, as DNA: TGTGCCAGCAGTTTAGGGATCGGGGAGCTGTTTTTT.

The rearrangement uses TRBV15 and TRBJ1-2, with TRBD1 matching over 7 bases. The germline V gene has CDR1 LNHNV and CDR2 YYDKDF (reference sequence). The trim removed 0 bases at V and 14 bases at J, leaving 15 bases unmatched. The CDR3 contains 15 residues. The DNA for the CDR3 is TGTGCCACCAGCAGAGATGAAGGGCAGGGGGACATTAAAACCTTC. Translation gives CATSRDEGQGDIKTF.

The genes are TRBV27 and TRBJ1-2; tentative D call: TRBD1 (6 bases). V shed 5 bases and J shed 7 bases, with 14 bases lying between them. This CDR3 region has 13 residues. Germline CDR1 is MNHEY and CDR2 is SMNVEV (reference sequence). The DNA for the CDR3 is TGTGCCAGCAGTCGTAACGGGGGCGGTGGCTACACCTTC. It is translated as CASSRNGGGGYTF.

The chain joins TRBV4-1 to TRBJ2-7; D uncertain. The V gene's germline CDR1 is MGHRA and CDR2 YSYEKL. V was clipped by 0 bases and J by 2 bases, with 8 bases between them. This CDR3 is built from 14 residues. The CDR3 DNA is TGCGCCAGCAGCCAAGATTTCGGCGCCTACGAGCAGTACTTC. It specifies CASSQDFGAYEQYF.

CDR3 bases: TGCAGCGTTGAACACGGGACAGGGCTGGGCGAAAAACTGTTTTTT. It translates to CSVEHGTGLGEKLFF. The chain links TRBV29-1 to TRBJ1-4; 9 bases map to TRBD1. CDR1 SQVTM and CDR2 ANQGSEA come from the germline V gene. The CDR3 is 15 residues long. V shed 2 bases and J 8 bases; nucleotides not matched to a gene: 9. The whole variable domain, remainder taken from reference TRBV29-1 and TRBJ1-4, is SAVISQKPSRDICQRGTSLTIQCQVDSQVTMMFWYRQQPGQSLTLIATANQGSEATYESGFVIDKFPISRPNLTFSTLTVSNMSPEDSSIYLCSVEHGTGLGEKLFFGSGTQLSVL.

The chain uses TRBV5-4 and TRBJ2-1; 9 bases match TRBD1. In germline, CDR1 is SGHNT, CDR2 YYREEE (reference sequence). This CDR3 contains 15 residues. V trimming: 4 bases; J trimming: 7 bases; junction bases outside the gene matches: 9. The CDR3 DNA reads TGTGCCAGCAGCGTTAACAGGGGGCGCATGAATGAGCAGTTCTTC. Its protein is CASSVNRGRMNEQFF.

V and J are TRBV7-8 and TRBJ2-1, with TRBD1 matching 9 bases. CDR1 is SGHVS, CDR2 FQNEAQ, per germline. This CDR3 contains 16 residues. Trimming cost V 5 bases and J 7 bases; bases outside gene matches: 12. The CDR3 here is CASSAVPGQGLNEQFF. The CDR3 DNA follows: TGTGCCAGCAGCGCAGTCCCGGGACAGGGATTGAATGAGCAGTTCTTC.

The CDR3 here is CATSRVAASGVRDTQYF. CDR3 nucleotide sequence: TGTGCCACCAGCAGAGTTGCGGCTAGCGGGGTGAGAGATACGCAGTATTTT. This rearrangement joins TRBV15 to TRBJ2-3, with TRBD2 identical over 9 bases. Per germline, CDR1 LNHNV and CDR2 YYDKDF (reference sequence). CDR3 length: 17 residues. V gave up 1 base and J gave up 5 bases; unmatched junction bases: 10. Drawing the rest from reference TRBV15 and TRBJ2-3, the complete variable domain is DAMVIQNPRYQVTQFGKPVTLSCSQTLNHNVMYWYQQKSSQAPKLLFHYYDKDFNNEADTPDNFQSRRPNTSFCFLDIRSPGLGDTAMYLCATSRVAASGVRDTQYFGPGTRLTVL.

In its sample, this clone was seen a few times. V usage is TRBV2 and J usage is TRBJ2-7; D is perhaps TRBD1 (5 bases). The CDR3 totals 17 residues. V was clipped by 1 base and J by 2 bases, with 18 bases between them. Looked up from germline, CDR1 is SNHLY and CDR2 is FYNNEI. The CDR3 DNA reads as TGTGCCAGCAGTGAAGTTGTACTGGGCAGGGAAACCTACGAGCAGTACTTC. This translates into CASSEVVLGRETYEQYF.

The chain has TRBV19 and TRBJ2-5, with TRBD1 matching 7 bases. With 4 bases clipped from V and 7 bases from J, the junction kept 9 bases outside the gene matches. CDR3 length: 14 residues. Germline CDR1 reads LNHDA; CDR2 reads SQIVND (reference sequence). DNA for the CDR3: TGTGCCAGTAGTACAACAGGGGACCAGGGGACCCAGTACTTC. It translates to CASSTTGDQGTQYF.

The chain recombines TRBV4-1 with TRBJ2-7; weak D call: TRBD2 (6 bases). The germline V gene has CDR1 MGHRA and CDR2 YSYEKL. V gave up 4 bases and J gave up 0 bases, with 19 bases separating them. The CDR3 is 17 amino acids. In nucleotides, the CDR3 is TGCGCCAGCAGCCCGCGGGGATGGGACGCGAGCTCCTACGAGCAGTACTTC. The encoded protein is CASSPRGWDASSYEQYF.

This clone has only one observation. The V call is TRBV27, the J call TRBJ2-5; 11 nucleotides agree with TRBD2. This CDR3 contains 15 residues. Trimming removed 6 bases from V and 3 bases from J; junction bases left unmatched: 6. Germline-derived CDR1 and CDR2 are MNHEY and SMNVEV (reference sequence). The CDR3 sequence: CASRSLAGGKETQYF. DNA of the CDR3: TGTGCCAGCAGGTCCCTAGCGGGGGGTAAAGAGACCCAGTACTTC.

V usage is TRBV5-1 and J usage is TRBJ2-1, with D perhaps assigned TRBD1 or TRBD2 (5 bases each). Trimming took 2 bases from V and 0 from J, leaving 9 bases between them. The CDR3 has 15 residues. Germline assignment: CDR1 SGHRS and CDR2 YFSETQ. In nucleotides, the CDR3 is TGCGCCAGCAGCTTTAAGGGGAGCTCCTACAATGAGCAGTTCTTC. Translating gives CASSFKGSSYNEQFF.

A remark on this clone: At one end, the junction sequence differs from germline, possibly due to a read error. This chain connects TRBV29-1 to TRBJ1-2; 7 bases agree with TRBD1. From germline, CDR1 is SQVTM and CDR2 ANQGSEA. This CDR3 comprises 10 residues. In DNA form, the CDR3 reads TGCAGCGCAGATACCCAGGGACAGCACTTC. Encoded protein: CSADTQGQHF.

V usage is TRBV15 and J usage is TRBJ1-3; 8 bases agree with TRBD1. CDR3 size: 15 residues. V dropped 3 bases and J dropped 1; count of bases not matched to a gene: 2. Germline CDR1 LNHNV, CDR2 YYDKDF (reference sequence). CDR3 nucleotides: TGTGCCACCAGCAGGAACAGGGGGTCTGGAAACACCATATATTTT. Its translation: CATSRNRGSGNTIYF.

V gene TRBV18 combines with J gene TRBJ1-3, with 9 bases matching TRBD1. Germline assignment: CDR1 KGHSH and CDR2 LQKENI. V lost 6 bases to trimming and J lost 4 bases; unmatched junction nucleotides: 4. The CDR3 is 14 amino acids. The CDR3 DNA reads TGTGCCAGCTCCGGACAGGGGCCGGGAAACACCATATATTTT. Protein sequence: CASSGQGPGNTIYF.